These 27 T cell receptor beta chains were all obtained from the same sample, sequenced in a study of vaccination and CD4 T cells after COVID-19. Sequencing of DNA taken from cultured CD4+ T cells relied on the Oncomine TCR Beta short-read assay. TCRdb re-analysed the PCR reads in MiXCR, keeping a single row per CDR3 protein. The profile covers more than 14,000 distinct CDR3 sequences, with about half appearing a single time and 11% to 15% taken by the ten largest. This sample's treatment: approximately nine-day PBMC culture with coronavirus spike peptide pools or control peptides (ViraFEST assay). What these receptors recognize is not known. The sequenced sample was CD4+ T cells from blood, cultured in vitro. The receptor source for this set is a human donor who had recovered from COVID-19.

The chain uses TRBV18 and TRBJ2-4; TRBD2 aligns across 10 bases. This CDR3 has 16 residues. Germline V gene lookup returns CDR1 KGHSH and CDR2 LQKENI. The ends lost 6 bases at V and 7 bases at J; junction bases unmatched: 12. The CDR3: CASSGSGGAAQNIQYF. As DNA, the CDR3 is TGTGCCAGCTCCGGAAGCGGGGGGGCGGCCCAGAACATTCAGTACTTC.

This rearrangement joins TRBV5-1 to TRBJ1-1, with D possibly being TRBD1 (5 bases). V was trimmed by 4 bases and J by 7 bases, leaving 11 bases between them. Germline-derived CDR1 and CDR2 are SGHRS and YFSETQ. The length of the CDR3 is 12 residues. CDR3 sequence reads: CASSPRGLEAFF. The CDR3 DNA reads TGCGCCAGCAGCCCCCGGGGCCTTGAAGCTTTCTTT. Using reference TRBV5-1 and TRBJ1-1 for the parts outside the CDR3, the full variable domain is KAGVTQTPRYLIKTRGQQVTLSCSPISGHRSVSWYQQTPGQGLQFLFEYFSETQRNKGNFPGRFSGRQFSNSRSEMNVSTLELGDSALYLCASSPRGLEAFFGQGTRLTVV.

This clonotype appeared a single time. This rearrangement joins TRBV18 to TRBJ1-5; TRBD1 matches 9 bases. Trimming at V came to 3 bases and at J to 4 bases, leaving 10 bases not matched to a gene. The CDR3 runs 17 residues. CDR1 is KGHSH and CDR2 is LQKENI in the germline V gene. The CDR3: CASSPISTGTGNQPQHF. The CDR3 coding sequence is TGTGCCAGCTCACCCATTTCAACCGGGACAGGGAATCAGCCCCAGCATTTT.

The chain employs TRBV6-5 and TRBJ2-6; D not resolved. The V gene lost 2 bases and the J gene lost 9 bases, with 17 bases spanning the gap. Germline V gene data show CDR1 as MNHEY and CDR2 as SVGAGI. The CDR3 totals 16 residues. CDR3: CASSYPIFGGDNVLTF. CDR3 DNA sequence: TGTGCCAGCAGTTACCCAATCTTCGGCGGTGACAACGTCCTGACTTTC.

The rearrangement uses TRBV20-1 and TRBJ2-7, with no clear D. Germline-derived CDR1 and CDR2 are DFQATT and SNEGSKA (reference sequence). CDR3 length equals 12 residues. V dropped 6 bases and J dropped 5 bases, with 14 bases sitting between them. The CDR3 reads CSAQDRSHEQYF. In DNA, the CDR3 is TGCAGTGCGCAGGACCGTTCCCACGAGCAGTACTTC.

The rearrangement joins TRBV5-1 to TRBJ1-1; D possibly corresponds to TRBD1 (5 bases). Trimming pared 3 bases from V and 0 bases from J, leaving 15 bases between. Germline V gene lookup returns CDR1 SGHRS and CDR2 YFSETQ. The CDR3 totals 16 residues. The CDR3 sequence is CASSSDPGTLNTEAFF. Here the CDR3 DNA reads TGCGCCAGCAGCTCGGATCCAGGGACTTTGAACACTGAAGCTTTCTTT.

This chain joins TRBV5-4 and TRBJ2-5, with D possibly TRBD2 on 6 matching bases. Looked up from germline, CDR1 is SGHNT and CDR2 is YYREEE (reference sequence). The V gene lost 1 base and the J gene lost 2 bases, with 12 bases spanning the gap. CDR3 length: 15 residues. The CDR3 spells CASSLPGRSQETQYF. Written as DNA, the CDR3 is TGTGCCAGCAGCTTGCCAGGGAGGAGTCAAGAGACCCAGTACTTC.

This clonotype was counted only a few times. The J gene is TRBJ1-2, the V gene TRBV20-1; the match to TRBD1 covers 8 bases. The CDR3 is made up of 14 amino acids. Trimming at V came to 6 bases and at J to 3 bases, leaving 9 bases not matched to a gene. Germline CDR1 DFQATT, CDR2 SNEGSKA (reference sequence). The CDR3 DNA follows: TGCAGTGCGGCCGGGACAGGTACCGACTATGGCTACACCTTC. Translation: CSAAGTGTDYGYTF.

The CDR3 DNA reads TGTGCCAGTAGTATTTGGGGGGCCGTTCATAACTATGGCTACACCTTC. Translated, it gives CASSIWGAVHNYGYTF. V and J are TRBV19 and TRBJ1-2; perhaps TRBD1 as D (6 bases). The ends were cut back, 3 bases at V and 1 base at J, with 15 bases in the middle. The CDR3 consists of 16 residues. Germline loops: CDR1 LNHDA, CDR2 SQIVND (reference sequence). The whole variable domain, filled in from reference TRBV19 and TRBJ1-2, reads DGGITQSPKYLFRKEGQNVTLSCEQNLNHDAMYWYRQDPGQGLRLIYYSQIVNDFQKGDIAEGYSVSREKKESFPLTVTSAQKNPTAFYLCASSIWGAVHNYGYTFGSGTRLTVV.

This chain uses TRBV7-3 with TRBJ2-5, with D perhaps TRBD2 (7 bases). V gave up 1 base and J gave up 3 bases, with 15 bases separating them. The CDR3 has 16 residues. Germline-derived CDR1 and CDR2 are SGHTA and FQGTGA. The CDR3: CASSLMGGALKETQYF. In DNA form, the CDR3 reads TGTGCCAGCAGCTTAATGGGGGGGGCCCTCAAAGAGACCCAGTACTTC.

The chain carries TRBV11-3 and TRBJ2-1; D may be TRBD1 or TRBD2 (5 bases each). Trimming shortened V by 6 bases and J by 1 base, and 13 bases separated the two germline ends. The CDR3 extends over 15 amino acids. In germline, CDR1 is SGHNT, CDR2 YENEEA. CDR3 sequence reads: CASRGEPGSYNEQFF. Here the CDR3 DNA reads TGTGCCAGCAGGGGGGAGCCCGGATCCTACAATGAGCAGTTCTTC.

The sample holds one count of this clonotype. The CDR3: CSVSRTGRAEAFF. In nucleotides, the CDR3 is TGCAGCGTTTCCCGGACAGGGCGGGCTGAAGCTTTCTTT. This chain connects TRBV29-1 to TRBJ1-1; 8 nucleotides line up with TRBD1. The CDR3 is made up of 13 amino acids. Germline assignment: CDR1 SQVTM and CDR2 ANQGSEA. The V gene end was trimmed by 5 bases and the J gene end by 6 bases; junction bases not matched to a gene: 8.

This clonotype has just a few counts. DNA for the CDR3: TGTGCCAGCAACCTGGACAGGGAAAGCAATCAGCCCCAGCATTTT. This sequence encodes CASNLDRESNQPQHF. This chain uses TRBV2 with TRBJ1-5, with 8 bases identical to TRBD1. Germline V gene data show CDR1 as SNHLY and CDR2 as FYNNEI. V lost 7 bases, J lost 1 base, and 6 bases stayed unmatched. The CDR3 extends over 15 amino acids.

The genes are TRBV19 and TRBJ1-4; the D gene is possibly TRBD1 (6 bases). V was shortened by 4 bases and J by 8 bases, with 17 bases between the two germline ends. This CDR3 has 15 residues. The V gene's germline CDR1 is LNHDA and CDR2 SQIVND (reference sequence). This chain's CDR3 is CASSTSRGGGEKLFF. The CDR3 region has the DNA TGTGCCAGTAGTACCTCCAGGGGAGGCGGGGAAAAACTGTTTTTT.

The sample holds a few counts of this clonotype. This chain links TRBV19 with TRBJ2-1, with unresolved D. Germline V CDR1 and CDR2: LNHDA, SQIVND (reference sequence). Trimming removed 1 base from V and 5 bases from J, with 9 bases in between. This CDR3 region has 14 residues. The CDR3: CASSIVGSDNEQFF. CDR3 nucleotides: TGTGCCAGTAGTATAGTTGGGTCAGACAATGAGCAGTTCTTC.

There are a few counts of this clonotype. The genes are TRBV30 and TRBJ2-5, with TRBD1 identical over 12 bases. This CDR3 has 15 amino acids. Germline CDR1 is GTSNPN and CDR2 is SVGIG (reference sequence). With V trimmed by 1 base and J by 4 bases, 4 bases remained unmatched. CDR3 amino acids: CAWSAGQGARETQYF. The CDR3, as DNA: TGTGCCTGGAGTGCGGGACAGGGGGCTAGAGAGACCCAGTACTTC.

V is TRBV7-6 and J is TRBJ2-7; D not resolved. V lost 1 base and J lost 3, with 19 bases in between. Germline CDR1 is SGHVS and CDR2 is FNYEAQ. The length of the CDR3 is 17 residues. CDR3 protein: CASSLVEVNGQHYEQYF. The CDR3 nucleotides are TGTGCCAGCAGCTTAGTTGAGGTAAACGGGCAGCACTACGAGCAGTACTTC. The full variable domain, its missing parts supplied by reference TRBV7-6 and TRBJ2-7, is GAGVSQSPRYKVTKRGQDVALRCDPISGHVSLYWYRQALGQGPEFLTYFNYEAQQDKSGLPNDRFSAERPEGSISTLTIQRTEQRDSAMYRCASSLVEVNGQHYEQYFGPGTRLTVT.

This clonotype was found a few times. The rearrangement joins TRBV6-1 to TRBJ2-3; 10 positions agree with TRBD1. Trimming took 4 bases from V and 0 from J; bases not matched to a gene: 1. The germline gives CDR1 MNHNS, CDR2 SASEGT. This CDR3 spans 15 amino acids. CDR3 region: CASSGGQGSTDTQYF. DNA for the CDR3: TGTGCCAGCAGTGGGGGACAGGGGAGCACAGATACGCAGTATTTT.

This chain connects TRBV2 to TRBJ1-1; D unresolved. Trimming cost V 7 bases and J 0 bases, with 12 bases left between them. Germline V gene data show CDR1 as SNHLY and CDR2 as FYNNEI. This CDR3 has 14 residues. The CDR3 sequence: CASTSTSMNTEAFF. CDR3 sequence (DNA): TGTGCCAGCACCTCGACCTCTATGAACACTGAAGCTTTCTTT.

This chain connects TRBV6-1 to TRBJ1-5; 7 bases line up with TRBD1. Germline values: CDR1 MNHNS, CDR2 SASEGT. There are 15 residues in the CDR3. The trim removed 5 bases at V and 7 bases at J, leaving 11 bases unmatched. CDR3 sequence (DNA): TGTGCCAGCAGTACCAGACAGGGTATCGACCAGCCCCAGCATTTT. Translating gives CASSTRQGIDQPQHF.

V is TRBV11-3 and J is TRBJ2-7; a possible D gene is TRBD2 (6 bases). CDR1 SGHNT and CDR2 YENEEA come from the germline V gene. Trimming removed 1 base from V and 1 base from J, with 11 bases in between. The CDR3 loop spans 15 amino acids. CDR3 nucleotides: TGTGCCAGCAGCTTAGGGGCAGGAGGGTCCTACGAGCAGTACTTC. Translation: CASSLGAGGSYEQYF. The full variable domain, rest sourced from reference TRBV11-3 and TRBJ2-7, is EAGVVQSPRYKIIEKKQPVAFWCNPISGHNTLYWYLQNLGQGPELLIRYENEEAVDDSQLPKDRFSAERLKGVDSTLKIQPAELGDSAVYLCASSLGAGGSYEQYFGPGTRLTVT.

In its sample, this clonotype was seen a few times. The CDR3 reads CASSLDGFNTEAFF. The DNA of the CDR3 is TGCGCCAGCAGCTTGGATGGATTCAACACTGAAGCTTTCTTT. The chain employs TRBV5-1 and TRBJ1-1; no clear D. The CDR3 totals 14 residues. Trimming removed 0 bases from V and 2 bases from J, with 8 bases in between. Per the germline V gene, CDR1 is SGHRS and CDR2 is YFSETQ.

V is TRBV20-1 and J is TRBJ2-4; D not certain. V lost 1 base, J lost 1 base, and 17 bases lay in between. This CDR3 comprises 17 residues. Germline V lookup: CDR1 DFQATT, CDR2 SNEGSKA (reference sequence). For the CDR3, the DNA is TGCAGTGCTAGAGGGGCGGAAAGGGCTCGGGCCAAAAACATTCAGTACTTC. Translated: CSARGAERARAKNIQYF.

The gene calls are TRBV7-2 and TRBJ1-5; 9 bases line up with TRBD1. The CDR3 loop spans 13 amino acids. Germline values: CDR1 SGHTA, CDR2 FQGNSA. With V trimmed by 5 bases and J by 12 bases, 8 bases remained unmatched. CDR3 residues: CASSRDRDLIQHF. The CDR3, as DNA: TGTGCCAGCAGCCGGGACAGGGACCTCATCCAGCATTTT.

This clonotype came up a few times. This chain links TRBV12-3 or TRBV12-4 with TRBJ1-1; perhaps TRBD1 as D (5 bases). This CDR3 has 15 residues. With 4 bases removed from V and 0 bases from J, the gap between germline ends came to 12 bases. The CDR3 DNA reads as TGTGCCAGCAGTTCCCAGGGATTGGTGAACACTGAAGCTTTCTTT. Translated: CASSSQGLVNTEAFF.

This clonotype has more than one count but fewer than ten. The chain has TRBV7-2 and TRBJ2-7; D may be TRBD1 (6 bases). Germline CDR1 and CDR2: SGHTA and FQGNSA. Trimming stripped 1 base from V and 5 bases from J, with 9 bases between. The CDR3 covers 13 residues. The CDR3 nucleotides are TGTGCCAGCAGCTTAGACAGGGACGACGAGCAGTACTTC. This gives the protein CASSLDRDDEQYF.

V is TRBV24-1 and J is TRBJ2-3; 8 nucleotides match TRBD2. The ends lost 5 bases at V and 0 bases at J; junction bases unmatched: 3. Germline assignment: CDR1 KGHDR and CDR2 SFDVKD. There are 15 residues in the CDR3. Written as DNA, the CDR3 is TGTGCCACCAGTGTCCTAGCGGGTAGCACAGATACGCAGTATTTT. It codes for CATSVLAGSTDTQYF.